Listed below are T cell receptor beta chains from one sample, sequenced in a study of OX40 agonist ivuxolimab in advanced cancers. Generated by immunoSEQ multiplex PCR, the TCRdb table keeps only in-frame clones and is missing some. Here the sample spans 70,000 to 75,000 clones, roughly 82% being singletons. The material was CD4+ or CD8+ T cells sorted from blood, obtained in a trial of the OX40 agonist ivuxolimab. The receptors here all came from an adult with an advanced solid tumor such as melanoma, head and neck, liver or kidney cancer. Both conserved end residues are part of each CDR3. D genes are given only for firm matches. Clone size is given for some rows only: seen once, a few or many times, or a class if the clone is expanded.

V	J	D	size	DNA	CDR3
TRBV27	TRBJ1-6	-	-	TGTGCCAGCAGTTCAAGCCCGACAGGCATCTATAATTCACCCCTCCACTTT	CASSSSPTGIYNSPLHF
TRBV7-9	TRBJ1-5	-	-	TGTGCCAGCAGCTTAGGTACAGGGTTAATTCAGCCCCAGCATTTT	CASSLGTGLIQPQHF
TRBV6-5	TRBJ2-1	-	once	TGTGCCAGCAGTTACTCTAGCGGCAGCTCCTACAATGAGCAGTTCTTC	CASSYSSGSSYNEQFF
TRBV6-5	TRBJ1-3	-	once	TGTGCCAGCAGTTACTCGATCGGTCACTCTGGAAACACCATATATTTT	CASSYSIGHSGNTIYF
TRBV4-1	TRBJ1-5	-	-	TGCGCCAGCAGCCAATACACAAACCGGGAGTATCAGCCCCAGCATTTT	CASSQYTNREYQPQHF
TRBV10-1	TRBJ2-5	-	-	TGCGCCAGCAGTGGGGACGGAGGACGAGAGACCCAGTACTTC	CASSGDGGRETQYF
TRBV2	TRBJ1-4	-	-	TGTGCCAGCACCCCGGTGGGCCATTCAAAGAAAAAACTGTTTTTT	CASTPVGHSKKKLFF
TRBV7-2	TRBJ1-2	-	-	TGTGCCAGCAGCCCGGACGTAGACTATGGCTACACCTTC	CASSPDVDYGYTF
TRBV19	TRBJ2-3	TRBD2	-	TGTGCCAGTAGTCCATCAGCGGGGGGCACAGATACGCAGTATTTT	CASSPSAGGTDTQYF
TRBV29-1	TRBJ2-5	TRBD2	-	TGCAGCGTCGCCCCGGGGGGACAAGAGACCCAGTACTTC	CSVAPGGQETQYF
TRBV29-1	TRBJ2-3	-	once	TGCAGCCACAGGGAGGGGACAGATACGCAGTATTTT	CSHREGTDTQYF
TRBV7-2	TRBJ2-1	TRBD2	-	TGTGCCAGCAGCTGGGGACTAGCGGGGGGGTTACCGTTCTTC	CASSWGLAGGLPFF
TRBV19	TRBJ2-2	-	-	TGTGCCAGTAGTATGGGGTGGAGGGTCACCGGGGAGCTGTTTTTT	CASSMGWRVTGELFF
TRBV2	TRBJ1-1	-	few	TGTGCCAGCAGTGAAGGGCGAAGGACTGAAGCTTTCTTT	CASSEGRRTEAFF
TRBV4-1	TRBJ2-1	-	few	TGCGCCAGCAGGGGGATAACTAGTACCAACAATGAGCAGTTCTTC	CASRGITSTNNEQFF
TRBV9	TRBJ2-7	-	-	TGTGCCAGCAGCGTATCCACAACCTACGAGCAGTACTTC	CASSVSTTYEQYF
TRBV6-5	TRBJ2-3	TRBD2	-	TGTGCCAGTAGACTAGCGGCTAGCACAGATACGCAGTATTTT	CASRLAASTDTQYF
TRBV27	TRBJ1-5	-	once	TGTGCCAGCAGTTGGAGCAGGAGAGATCAGCCCCAGCATTTT	CASSWSRRDQPQHF
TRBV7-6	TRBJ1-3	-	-	TGTGCCAGCAGCCCCCTAGCGTCGAAAGGAAACACCATATATTTT	CASSPLASKGNTIYF
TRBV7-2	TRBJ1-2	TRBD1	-	TGTGCCAGCAGCCCGCGGGCAGGGGGTGGCTACACCTTC	CASSPRAGGGYTF
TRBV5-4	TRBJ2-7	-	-	TGCGCCAGCAGCCCGAACACCGGTTTAAGCTCCTACGAGCAGTACTTC	CASSPNTGLSSYEQYF
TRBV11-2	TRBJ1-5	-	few	TGTGCCAGCAGTCAACAGGAGCGGCAGCCCCAGCATTTT	CASSQQERQPQHF
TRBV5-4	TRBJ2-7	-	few	TGTGCCAGCAGCTTGGGGACAACCTCCTACGAGCAGTACTTC	CASSLGTTSYEQYF
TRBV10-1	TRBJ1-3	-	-	TGCGCCAGCAGCCCAAACGACGTGGGAAACACCATATATTTT	CASSPNDVGNTIYF
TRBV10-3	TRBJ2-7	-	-	TGTGCCAGCCGGGACGGATTCGACGAGCAGTACTTC	CASRDGFDEQYF
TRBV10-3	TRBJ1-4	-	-	TGTGCCATCAGTGTGGGCTCGGGGGAAAAACTGTTTTTT	CAISVGSGEKLFF
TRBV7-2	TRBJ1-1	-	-	TGTGCCAGCAGCTTAGATAGGCGGGTTGAAGCTTTCTTT	CASSLDRRVEAFF
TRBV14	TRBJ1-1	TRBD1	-	TGTGCCAGCAGCTACAGGGGAAACACTGAAGCTTTCTTT	CASSYRGNTEAFF
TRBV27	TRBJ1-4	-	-	TGTGCCAGCAGTTTACTGGGGGCCGTTTTCGAGGGGGGAAATGAAAAACTGTTTTTT	CASSLLGAVFEGGNEKLFF
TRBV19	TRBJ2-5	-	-	TGTGCCAGTAGTATAGGAGGGTTCGAGACCCAGTACTTC	CASSIGGFETQYF
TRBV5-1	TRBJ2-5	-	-	TGCGCCAGCAGCTTGGCGGGCCAAAGGGAGACCCAGTACTTC	CASSLAGQRETQYF
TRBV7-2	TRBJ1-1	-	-	TGTGCCAGCAGCTTAGTCCGGGTGGCCAACACTGAAGCTTTCTTT	CASSLVRVANTEAFF
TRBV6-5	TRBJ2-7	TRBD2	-	TGTGCCAGCAGTTCGCCTAGCGGGGGGCTAACCTACGAGCAGTACTTC	CASSSPSGGLTYEQYF
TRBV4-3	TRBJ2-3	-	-	TGCGCCAGCAGCCCAGGGACCGCAGATACGCAGTATTTT	CASSPGTADTQYF
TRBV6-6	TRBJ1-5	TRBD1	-	TGTGCCAGCAGTTACTTTTCCGGACAGGGCCAGCCCCAGCATTTT	CASSYFSGQGQPQHF
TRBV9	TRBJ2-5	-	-	TGTGCCAGCAGCGTATCCGGGGGGCGAATAGGTGAGACCCAGTACTTC	CASSVSGGRIGETQYF
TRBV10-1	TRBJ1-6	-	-	TGCGCCAGCAGTGAGGGCAGAGATTCACCCCTCCACTTT	CASSEGRDSPLHF